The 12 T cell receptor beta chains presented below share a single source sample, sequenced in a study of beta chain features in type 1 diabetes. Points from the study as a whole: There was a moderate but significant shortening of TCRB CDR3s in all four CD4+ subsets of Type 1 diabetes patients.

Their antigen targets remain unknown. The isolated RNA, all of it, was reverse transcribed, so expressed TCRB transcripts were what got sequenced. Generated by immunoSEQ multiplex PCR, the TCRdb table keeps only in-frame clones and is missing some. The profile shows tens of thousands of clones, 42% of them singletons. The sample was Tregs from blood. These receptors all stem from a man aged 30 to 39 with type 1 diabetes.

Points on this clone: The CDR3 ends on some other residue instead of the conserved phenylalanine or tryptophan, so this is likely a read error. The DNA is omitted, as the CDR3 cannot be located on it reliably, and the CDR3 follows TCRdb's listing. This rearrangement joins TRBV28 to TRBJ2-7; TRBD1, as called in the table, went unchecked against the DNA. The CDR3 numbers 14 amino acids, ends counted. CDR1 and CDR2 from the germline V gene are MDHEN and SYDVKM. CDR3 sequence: CASSPGGQGALLPI.

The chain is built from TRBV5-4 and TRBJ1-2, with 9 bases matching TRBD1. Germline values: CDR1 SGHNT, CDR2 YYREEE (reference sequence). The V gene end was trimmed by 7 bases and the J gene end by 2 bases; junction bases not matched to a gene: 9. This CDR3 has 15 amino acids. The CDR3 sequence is CASAPGTGKNYGYTF. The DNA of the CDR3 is TGTGCCAGCGCCCCAGGGACAGGGAAGAACTATGGCTACACCTTC.

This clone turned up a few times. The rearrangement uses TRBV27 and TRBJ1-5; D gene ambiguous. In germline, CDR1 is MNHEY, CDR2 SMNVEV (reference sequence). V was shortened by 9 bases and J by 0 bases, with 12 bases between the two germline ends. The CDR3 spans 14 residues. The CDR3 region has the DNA TGTGCCAGTGCGACTCTCTATAGCAATCAGCCCCAGCATTTT. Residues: CASATLYSNQPQHF.

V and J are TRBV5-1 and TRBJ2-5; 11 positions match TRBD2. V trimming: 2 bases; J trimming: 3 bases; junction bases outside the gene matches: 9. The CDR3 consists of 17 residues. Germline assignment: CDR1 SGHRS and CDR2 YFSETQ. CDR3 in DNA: TGCGCCAGCAGCTTAGGGGGCCGACTAGCGGGAAAAGAGACCCAGTACTTC. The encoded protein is CASSLGGRLAGKETQYF. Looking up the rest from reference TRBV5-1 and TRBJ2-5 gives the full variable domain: KAGVTQTPRYLIKTRGQQVTLSCSPISGHRSVSWYQQTPGQGLQFLFEYFSETQRNKGNFPGRFSGRQFSNSRSEMNVSTLELGDSALYLCASSLGGRLAGKETQYFGPGTRLLVL.

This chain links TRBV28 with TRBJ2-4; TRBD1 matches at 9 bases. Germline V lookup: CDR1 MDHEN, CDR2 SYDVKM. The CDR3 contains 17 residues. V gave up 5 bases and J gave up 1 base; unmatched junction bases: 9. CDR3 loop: CASSGKTGGYAKNIQYF. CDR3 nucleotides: TGTGCCAGCAGTGGGAAGACAGGGGGATATGCCAAAAACATTCAGTACTTC.

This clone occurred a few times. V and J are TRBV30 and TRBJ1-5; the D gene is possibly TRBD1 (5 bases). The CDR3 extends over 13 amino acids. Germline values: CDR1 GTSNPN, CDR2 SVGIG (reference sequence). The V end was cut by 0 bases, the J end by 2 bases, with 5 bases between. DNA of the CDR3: TGTGCCTGGAGTGTACAGGGCAATCAGCCCCAGCATTTT. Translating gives CAWSVQGNQPQHF.

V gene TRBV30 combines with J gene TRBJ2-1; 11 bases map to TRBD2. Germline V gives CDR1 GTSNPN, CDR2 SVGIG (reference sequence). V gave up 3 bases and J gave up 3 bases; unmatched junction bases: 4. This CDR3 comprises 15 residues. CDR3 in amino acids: CAWRRLAGNYNEQFF. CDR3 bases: TGTGCCTGGAGAAGACTAGCGGGAAACTACAATGAGCAGTTCTTC.

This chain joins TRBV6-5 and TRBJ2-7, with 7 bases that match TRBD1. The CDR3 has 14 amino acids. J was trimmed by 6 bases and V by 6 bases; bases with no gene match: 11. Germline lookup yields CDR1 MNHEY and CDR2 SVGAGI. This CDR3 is CASRATGSPTEQYF. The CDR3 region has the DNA TGTGCCAGCAGGGCGACAGGGTCTCCTACCGAGCAGTACTTC.

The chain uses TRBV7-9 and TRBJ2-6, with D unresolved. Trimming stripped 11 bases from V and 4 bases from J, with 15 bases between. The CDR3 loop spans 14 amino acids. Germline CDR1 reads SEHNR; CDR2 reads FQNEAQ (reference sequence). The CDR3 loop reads CAGSGRAGANVLTF. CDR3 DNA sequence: TGTGCCGGATCGGGTCGAGCGGGGGCCAACGTCCTGACTTTC.

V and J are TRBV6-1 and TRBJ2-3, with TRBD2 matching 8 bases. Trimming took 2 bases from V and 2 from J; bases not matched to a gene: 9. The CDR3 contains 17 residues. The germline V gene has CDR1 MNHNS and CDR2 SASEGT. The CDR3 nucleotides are TGTGCCAGCAGTGAATGGATTAGCGGGACATCCACAGATACGCAGTATTTT. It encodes CASSEWISGTSTDTQYF.

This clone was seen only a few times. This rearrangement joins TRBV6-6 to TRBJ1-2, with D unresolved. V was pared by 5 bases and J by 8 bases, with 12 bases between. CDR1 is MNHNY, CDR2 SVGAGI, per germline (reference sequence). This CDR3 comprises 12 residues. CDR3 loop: CASSTGPRGYTF. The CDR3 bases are TGTGCCAGCAGTACTGGTCCTAGGGGCTACACCTTC.

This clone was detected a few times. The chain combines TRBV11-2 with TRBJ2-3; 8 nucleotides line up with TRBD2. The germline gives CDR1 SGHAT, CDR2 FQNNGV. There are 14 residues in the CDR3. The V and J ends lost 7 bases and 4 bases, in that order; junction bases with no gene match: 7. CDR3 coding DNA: TGTGCCAGCACCCCAGCGGGAGTGTCAGATACGCAGTATTTT. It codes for CASTPAGVSDTQYF.